This T cell receptor (beta chain) is from a study of T cell responses to AZD1222 COVID-19 vaccine (TCRdb year 2021). About the full investigation: TCR sequencing was performed for some 250 trial participants, of whom about 200 were given two doses of AZD1222 and around 25 were given two doses of MenACWY control vaccine. Enrollment into the trials was organized by age into subgroups of 18-55, 56-69 and 70-plus years, and those subgroups contained roughly 140, 27 and 60 TCR-sequenced participants, respectively.

Between the V and J ends, shortened by 1 base and 5 bases respectively, the junction contains 18 bases. From a lookup of the germline V gene (reference sequence), CDR1 and CDR2 are LGHDT and YNNKEL. From the cysteine up to the phenylalanine, the CDR3 has a length of 16 residues. Only the CDR3 portion is preserved as DNA: 48 bases, with reading frame beginning at the first base. Summary of the overall study and its limitations: No day 14 peak-response samples were available, so repertoires were characterized only after the peak T cell response. Reportedly, almost half of the unique spike-specific TCRs recognized epitopes lying outside the regions that are mutated in the B.1.351 and B.1.1.7 variants. Vaccine-associated CD4 TCRs spanned the whole spike protein, with dominant responses in regions 160-218 and 743-854. Participants were mostly white British and included more females than males, and it was suggested by the authors that clonal diversity may have been underestimated. Spike-specific TCR breadth and depth rose significantly after two AZD1222 doses compared with day 0 and with MenACWY recipients. In the small 56-69-year group, the increase in depth fell short of significance, most likely because of low power. Conclusions about previously exposed vaccinees are limited because only a handful of AZD1222 recipients were SARS-CoV-2 seropositive at baseline.

The time point label here, explained by the study, means: baseline before first vaccination. The sample's treatment or condition label, decoded: meningococcal conjugate vaccine given as trial control. Vaccinee samples came from UK trials COV001 and COV002, including a single-blind randomized controlled phase 2/3 trial of AZD1222 (ChAdOx1 nCoV-19) in healthy adults. For TCRbeta chain sequencing, PBMC samples were collected from trial participants at day 0 and at day 28 after the second dose. Worth noting for this clone: What this receptor recognizes is not known. No clone much larger than this one lies a single base away; base qualities are absent.

The CDR3 regions of human TCRbeta chains were analyzed by immunosequencing. The study's processing was this. TCRs in the repertoires were compared against a reference library of SARS-CoV-2-specific TCRs that had been generated with the MIRA antigen-specificity platform. Breadth was defined as the fraction of unique TCRs that were SARS-CoV-2-associated. Depth was defined as the fraction of total T cells that were SARS-CoV-2-associated. Using the MIRA data, each spike-specific TCR was mapped to the spike region that the TCR reacts to and placed in a CD4 or CD8 class. Log10-transformed breadth and depth values were compared by one-way ANOVA with Sidak's multiple comparisons tests. Entries here come from immuneACCESS through TCRdb and include only in-frame sequences with V and J called. Some clones fail to appear in such tables; in the studies checked, an unresolved V gene covers under half of the shortfall, and the cause of the remainder is unknown. That table supplies the V and J calls and clone size; D and trimming were determined from the DNA. This sample gives 110,000 to 150,000 clones in total; roughly 93% of them show up just once. The ten largest clones capture over 0.9% of the sample.

The sequencing here drew on peripheral blood, taken on day 0 of MenACWY control vaccination. This receptor chain uses TRBV3-1 (or the pseudogene TRBV3-2) and TRBJ2-7; 5 matching bases give a weak D call of TRBD1. This sequence was found in an adult in good health. The bases read TGTGCCAGCAGCCAAGCAGGGATTTCCCCAACGAACGAGCAGTACTTC. Translated, it gives CASSQAGISPTNEQYF.